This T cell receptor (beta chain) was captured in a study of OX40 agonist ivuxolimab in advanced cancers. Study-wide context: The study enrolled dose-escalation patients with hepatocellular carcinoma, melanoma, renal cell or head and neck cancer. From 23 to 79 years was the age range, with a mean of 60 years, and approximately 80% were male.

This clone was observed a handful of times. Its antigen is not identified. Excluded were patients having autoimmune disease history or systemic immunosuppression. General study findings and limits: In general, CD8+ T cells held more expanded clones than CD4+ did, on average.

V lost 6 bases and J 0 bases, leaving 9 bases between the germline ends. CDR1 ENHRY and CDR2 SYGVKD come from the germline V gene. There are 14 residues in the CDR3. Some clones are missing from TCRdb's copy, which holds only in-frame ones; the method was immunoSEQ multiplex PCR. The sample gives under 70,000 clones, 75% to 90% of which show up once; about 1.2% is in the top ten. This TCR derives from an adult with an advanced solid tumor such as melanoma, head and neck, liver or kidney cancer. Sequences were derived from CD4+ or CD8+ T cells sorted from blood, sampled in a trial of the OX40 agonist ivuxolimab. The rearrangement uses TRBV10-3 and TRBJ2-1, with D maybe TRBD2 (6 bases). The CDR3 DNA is TGTGCCATCAGGCTAGCGTCCTCCTACAATGAGCAGTTCTTC. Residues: CAIRLASSYNEQFF.